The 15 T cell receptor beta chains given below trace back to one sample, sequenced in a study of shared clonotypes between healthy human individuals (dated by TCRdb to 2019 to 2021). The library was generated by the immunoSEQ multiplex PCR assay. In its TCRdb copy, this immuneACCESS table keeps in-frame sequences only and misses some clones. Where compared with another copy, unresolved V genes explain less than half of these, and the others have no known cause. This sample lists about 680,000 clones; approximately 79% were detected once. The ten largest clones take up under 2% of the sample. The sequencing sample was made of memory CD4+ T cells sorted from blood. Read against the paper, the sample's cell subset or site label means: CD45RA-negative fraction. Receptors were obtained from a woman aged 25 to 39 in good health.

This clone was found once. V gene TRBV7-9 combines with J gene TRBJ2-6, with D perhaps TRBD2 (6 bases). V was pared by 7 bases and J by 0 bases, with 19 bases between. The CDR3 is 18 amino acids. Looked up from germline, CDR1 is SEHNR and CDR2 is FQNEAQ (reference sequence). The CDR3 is CASTPRGGNPSGANVLTF. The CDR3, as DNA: TGTGCCAGCACCCCCCGCGGCGGGAACCCCTCTGGGGCCAACGTCCTGACTTTC.

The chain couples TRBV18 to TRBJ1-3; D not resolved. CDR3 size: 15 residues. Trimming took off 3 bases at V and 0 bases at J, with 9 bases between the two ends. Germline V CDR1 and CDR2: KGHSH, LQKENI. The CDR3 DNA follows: TGTGCCAGCTCACCGACCGTTGGCTCTGGAAACACCATATATTTT. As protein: CASSPTVGSGNTIYF.

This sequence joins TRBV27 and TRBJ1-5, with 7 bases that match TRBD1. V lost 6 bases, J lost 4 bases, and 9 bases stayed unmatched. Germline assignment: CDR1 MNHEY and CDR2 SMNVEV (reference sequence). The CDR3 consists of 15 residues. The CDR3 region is CASRRGTATNQPQHF. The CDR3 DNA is TGTGCCAGCAGGAGAGGGACAGCAACTAATCAGCCCCAGCATTTT.

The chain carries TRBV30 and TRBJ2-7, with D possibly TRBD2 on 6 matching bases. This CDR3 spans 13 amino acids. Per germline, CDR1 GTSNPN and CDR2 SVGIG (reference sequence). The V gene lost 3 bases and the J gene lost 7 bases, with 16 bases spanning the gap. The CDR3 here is CAWRPRTTREQYF. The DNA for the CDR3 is TGTGCCTGGAGGCCCAGGACTACGAGGGAGCAGTACTTC.

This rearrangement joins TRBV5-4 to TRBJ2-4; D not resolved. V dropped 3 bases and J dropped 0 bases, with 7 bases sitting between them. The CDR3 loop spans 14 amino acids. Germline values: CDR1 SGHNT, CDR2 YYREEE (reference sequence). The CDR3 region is CASSSPLAKNIQYF. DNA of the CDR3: TGTGCCAGCAGCTCCCCCTTAGCCAAAAACATTCAGTACTTC.

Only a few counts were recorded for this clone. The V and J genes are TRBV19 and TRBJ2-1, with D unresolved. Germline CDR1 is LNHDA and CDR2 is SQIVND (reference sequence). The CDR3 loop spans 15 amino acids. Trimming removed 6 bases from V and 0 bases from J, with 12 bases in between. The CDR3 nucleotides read TGTGCCAGTAGCCGGTCTACCATCTCCTACAATGAGCAGTTCTTC. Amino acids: CASSRSTISYNEQFF.

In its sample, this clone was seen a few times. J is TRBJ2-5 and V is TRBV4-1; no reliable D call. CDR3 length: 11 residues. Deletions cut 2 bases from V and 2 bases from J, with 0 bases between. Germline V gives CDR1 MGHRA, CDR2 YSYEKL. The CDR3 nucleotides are TGCGCCAGCAGCCAACAAGAGACCCAGTACTTC. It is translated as CASSQQETQYF.

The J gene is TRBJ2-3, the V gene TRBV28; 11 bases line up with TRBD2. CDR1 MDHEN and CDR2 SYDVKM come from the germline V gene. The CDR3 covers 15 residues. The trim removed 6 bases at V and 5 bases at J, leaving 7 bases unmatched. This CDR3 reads CASRSLAGVRDTQYF. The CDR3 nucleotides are TGTGCCAGCAGATCACTAGCGGGAGTGAGAGATACGCAGTATTTT.

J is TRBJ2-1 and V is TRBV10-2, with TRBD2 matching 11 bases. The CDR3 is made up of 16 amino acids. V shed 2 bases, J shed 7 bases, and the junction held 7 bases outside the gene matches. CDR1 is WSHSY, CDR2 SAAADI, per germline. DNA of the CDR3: TGCGCCAGCAGTGAGGGGCTAGCGGGAGGAGATAATGAGCAGTTCTTC. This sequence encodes CASSEGLAGGDNEQFF.

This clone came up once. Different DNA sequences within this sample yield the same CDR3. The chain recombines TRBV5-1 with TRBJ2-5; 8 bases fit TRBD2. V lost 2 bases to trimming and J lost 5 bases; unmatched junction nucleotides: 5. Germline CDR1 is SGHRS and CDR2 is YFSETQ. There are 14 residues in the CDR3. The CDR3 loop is CASSFTGGPETQYF. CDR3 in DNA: TGCGCCAGCAGCTTTACGGGAGGGCCGGAGACCCAGTACTTC.

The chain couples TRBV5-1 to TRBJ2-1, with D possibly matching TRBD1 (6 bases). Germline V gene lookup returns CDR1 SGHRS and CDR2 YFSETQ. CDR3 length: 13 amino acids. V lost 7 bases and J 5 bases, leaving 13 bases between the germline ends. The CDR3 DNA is TGCGCCAGCTGCCGGACAGACGACAATGAGCAGTTCTTC. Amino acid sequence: CASCRTDDNEQFF.

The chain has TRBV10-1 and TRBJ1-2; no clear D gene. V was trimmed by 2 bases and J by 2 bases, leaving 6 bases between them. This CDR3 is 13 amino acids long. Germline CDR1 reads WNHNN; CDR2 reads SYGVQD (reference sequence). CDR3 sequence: CASSERRNYGYTF. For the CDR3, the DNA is TGCGCCAGCAGTGAGAGACGGAACTATGGCTACACCTTC.

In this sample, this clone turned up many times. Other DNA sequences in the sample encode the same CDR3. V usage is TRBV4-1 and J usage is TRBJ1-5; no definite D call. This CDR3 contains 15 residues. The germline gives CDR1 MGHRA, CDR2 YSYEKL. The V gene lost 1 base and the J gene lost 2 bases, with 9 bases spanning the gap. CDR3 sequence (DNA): TGCGCCAGCAGCCAAGGGAGCATCGGCAATCAGCCCCAGCATTTT. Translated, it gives CASSQGSIGNQPQHF.

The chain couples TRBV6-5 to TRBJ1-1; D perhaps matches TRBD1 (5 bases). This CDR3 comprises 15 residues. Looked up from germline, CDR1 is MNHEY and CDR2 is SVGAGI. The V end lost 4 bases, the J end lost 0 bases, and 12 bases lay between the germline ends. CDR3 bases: TGTGCCAGCAGTTTGGGACGGGAGATGAACACTGAAGCTTTCTTT. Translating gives CASSLGREMNTEAFF.

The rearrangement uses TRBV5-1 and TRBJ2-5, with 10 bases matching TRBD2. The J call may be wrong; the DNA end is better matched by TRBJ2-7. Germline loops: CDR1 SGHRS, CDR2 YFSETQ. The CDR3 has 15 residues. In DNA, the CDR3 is TGCGCCAGCAGCATATCTAGCGGGAGTCGAGGCGAGCAGTACTTC. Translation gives CASSISSGSRGEQYF.